Listed below are T cell receptor beta chains from one sample, sequenced in a study of T cell responses to AZD1222 COVID-19 vaccine. The method was immunoSEQ multiplex PCR; TCRdb's version includes in-frame clones alone and lacks a portion of them. This table holds roughly 100,000 clones, 82% found once. Sample: peripheral blood, taken on day 0 of AZD1222 vaccination. The receptors originated from an adult in good health. Both conserved end residues are part of each CDR3. The D gene is left open where the match is weak. Clone size is shown for a subset of rows, as once, few, many or a class of expanded clone.

size	D	V	J	DNA	CDR3
-	-	TRBV5-1	TRBJ2-1	TGCGCCAGCAGCACTGAGGGGGGCTCCTACAATGAGCAGTTCTTC	CASSTEGGSYNEQFF
-	TRBD1	TRBV12-5	TRBJ2-1	TGTGCTAGCATGACAGGGGTCCGCAATGAGCAGTTCTTC	CASMTGVRNEQFF
-	TRBD1	TRBV7-8	TRBJ1-1	TGTGCCAGCAGCTGGGGACAGGGTGTTGGGGCTTTCTTT	CASSWGQGVGAFF
-	-	TRBV9	TRBJ2-2	TGTGCCAGCAGCCCTCGAGGCACCGGGGAGCTGTTTTTT	CASSPRGTGELFF
once	-	TRBV11-2	TRBJ2-7	TGTGCCAGCAGCTTAGGAGAAGAGTACGAGCAGTACTTC	CASSLGEEYEQYF
-	-	TRBV7-2	TRBJ1-1	TGTGCCAGCAGCCCTTCAGGGTCGAACACTGAAGCTTTCTTT	CASSPSGSNTEAFF
-	-	TRBV21-1	TRBJ1-5	-	CASRFALGTGAVFSNQPQHF
-	TRBD2	TRBV3-1/TRBV3-2	TRBJ2-1	TGTGCCAGCAGCGTACCGGGACTAGCGGGGGTTGGGCAGTTCTTC	CASSVPGLAGVGQFF
-	-	TRBV5-1	TRBJ2-3	TGCGCCAGCAGCGTACCAGACGGCGATACGCAGTATTTT	CASSVPDGDTQYF
-	TRBD2	TRBV5-1	TRBJ2-7	TGCGCCAGCAGCTCCCGGGGACTAGCGGGGGCAATCTCCTACGAGCAGTACTTC	CASSSRGLAGAISYEQYF
-	-	TRBV7-3	TRBJ2-1	TGTGCCAGCAGCTTAGGCAGCCGCTACAATGAGCAGTTCTTC	CASSLGSRYNEQFF
-	TRBD1	TRBV27	TRBJ2-2	TGTGCCAGCAGTTTAGAGGGACAGGGGGCCGGGGAGCTGTTTTTT	CASSLEGQGAGELFF
-	-	TRBV4-1	TRBJ2-4	TGCGCCAGCAGCCAAGTAGCGGAAAACATTCAGTACTTC	CASSQVAENIQYF
few	-	TRBV18	TRBJ2-5	TGTGCCAGCTCACCAGGTGGGGGTAGACAGACCCAGTACTTC	CASSPGGGRQTQYF
-	TRBD1	TRBV7-9	TRBJ1-5	TGTGCCAGCAGCTTAGCGCGGGGGACAGCCAATCAGCCCCAGCATTTT	CASSLARGTANQPQHF
-	-	TRBV29-1	TRBJ1-1	TGCAGCGTTCTGACGGGGCGTGTGGCTTTCTTT	CSVLTGRVAFF
-	TRBD1	TRBV13	TRBJ1-6	TGTGCCAGCAGCCCCAAGGGACAGGAGATAAATTCACCCCTCCACTTT	CASSPKGQEINSPLHF
few	TRBD1	TRBV19	TRBJ1-4	TGTGCCAGTAGTACAGGGGGCGTTAGTAACGAAAAACTGTTTTTT	CASSTGGVSNEKLFF
few	-	TRBV2	TRBJ1-3	TGTGCCAGCAGGACTAATAAAGGGGTGGGTCTGTCTGGAAACACCATATATTTT	CASRTNKGVGLSGNTIYF
-	TRBD1	TRBV9	TRBJ2-3	TGTGCCAGCAGCGACCGGACAGGGTCAGATACGCAGTATTTT	CASSDRTGSDTQYF
-	-	TRBV27	TRBJ2-3	TGTGCCAGCAGTTTAGGGGTGTACCACACAGATACGCAGTATTTT	CASSLGVYHTDTQYF
-	-	TRBV7-2	TRBJ2-1	TGTGCCAGCAGCCCTAGGGGCCCTGGGAATGAGCAGTTCTTC	CASSPRGPGNEQFF
-	-	TRBV2	TRBJ2-7	TGTGCCAGAGGGGGGGTTTCAGGCGAGCAGTACTTC	CARGGVSGEQYF
-	-	TRBV4-3	TRBJ1-3	TGCGCCAGCAGCCAAGATTTTGGGGCTACAACTGGAAACACCATATATTTT	CASSQDFGATTGNTIYF
-	-	TRBV29-1	TRBJ1-2	TGCAGCGTTGCCAGGGGTAACTATGGCTACACCTTC	CSVARGNYGYTF
-	-	TRBV7-2	TRBJ2-7	TGTGCCAGCAGCTTAGATATACGGGGCTACGAGCAGTACTTC	CASSLDIRGYEQYF
few	-	TRBV5-1	TRBJ2-3	TGCGCCAGCAGGACACTGGCGGGGGCGTTTGATACGCAGTATTTT	CASRTLAGAFDTQYF
-	TRBD1	TRBV3-1/TRBV3-2	TRBJ1-5	TGTGCCAGCGGAACAGGGGGCCAGCCCCAGCATTTT	CASGTGGQPQHF
-	-	TRBV5-6	TRBJ1-3	TGTGCCAGCAGCTCGTGGGACGGGGGAAACACCATATATTTT	CASSSWDGGNTIYF
-	-	TRBV11-2	TRBJ2-5	TGTGCCAGCAGCTTAGAACTATCTGAAGAGACCCAGTACTTC	CASSLELSEETQYF
few	TRBD2	TRBV10-3	TRBJ2-7	TGTGCCATCGCGGGGGACTACGAGCAGTACTTC	CAIAGDYEQYF
-	-	TRBV6-5	TRBJ1-2	TGTGCCAGCGGATGGCGAGGACAGCCGTCTATGGGCTACACCTTC	CASGWRGQPSMGYTF
-	-	TRBV5-1	TRBJ2-3	TGCGCCAGCAACGCCCAAAGCACAGATACGCAGTATTTT	CASNAQSTDTQYF
-	-	TRBV7-9	TRBJ2-1	TGTGCCAGCAGCTCCCCGGACCGCCCAAGGAATGAGCAGTTCTTC	CASSSPDRPRNEQFF
-	TRBD1	TRBV7-2	TRBJ1-2	TGTGCCAATGGGGACAGGGGGAGGGCCTATGGCTACACCTTC	CANGDRGRAYGYTF
-	-	TRBV2	TRBJ1-3	TGTGCCAGCAGCGGCCCGGGGGTCGGAAACACCATATATTTT	CASSGPGVGNTIYF
-	TRBD1	TRBV6-2/TRBV6-3	TRBJ1-1	TGTGCCAGCAGTTTCTTACAGGGGGCGACTGAAGCTTTCTTT	CASSFLQGATEAFF
-	-	TRBV10-3	TRBJ2-2	TGTGCCATCACCCCCGGTGGGGATTACGGGGAGCTGTTTTTT	CAITPGGDYGELFF
once	-	TRBV6-6	TRBJ2-3	TGTGCCAGCAGAGATAGCACAGATACGCAGTATTTT	CASRDSTDTQYF
-	-	TRBV25-1	TRBJ1-2	TGTGCCAGCAGTGAATTCCCGGCAGCTAACTATGGCTACACCTTC	CASSEFPAANYGYTF